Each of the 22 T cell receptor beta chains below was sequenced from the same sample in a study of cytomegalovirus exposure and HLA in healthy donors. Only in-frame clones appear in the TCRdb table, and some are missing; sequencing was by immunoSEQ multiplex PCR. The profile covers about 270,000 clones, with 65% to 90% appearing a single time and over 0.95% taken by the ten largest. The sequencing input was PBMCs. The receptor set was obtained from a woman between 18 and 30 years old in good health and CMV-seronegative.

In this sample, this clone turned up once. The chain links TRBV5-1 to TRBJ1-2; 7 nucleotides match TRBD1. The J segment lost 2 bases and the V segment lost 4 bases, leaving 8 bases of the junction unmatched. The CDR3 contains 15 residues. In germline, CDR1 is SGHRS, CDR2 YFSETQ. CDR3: CASSGGDRVNYGYTF. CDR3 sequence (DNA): TGCGCCAGCAGCGGGGGTGACAGGGTGAACTATGGCTACACCTTC.

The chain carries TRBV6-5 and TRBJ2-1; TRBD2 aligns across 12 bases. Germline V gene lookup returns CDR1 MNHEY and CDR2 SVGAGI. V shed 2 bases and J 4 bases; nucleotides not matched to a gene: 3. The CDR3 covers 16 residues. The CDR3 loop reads CASSYGTSGPYNEQFF. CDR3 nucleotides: TGTGCCAGCAGTTACGGGACTAGCGGGCCTTACAATGAGCAGTTCTTC.

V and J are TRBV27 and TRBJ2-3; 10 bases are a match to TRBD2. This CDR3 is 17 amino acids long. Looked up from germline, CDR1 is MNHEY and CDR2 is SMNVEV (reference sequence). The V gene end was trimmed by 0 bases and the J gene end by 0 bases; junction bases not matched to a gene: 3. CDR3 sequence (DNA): TGTGCCAGCAGTTTATCCCCTAGCGGGGGAAGCACAGATACGCAGTATTTT. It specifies CASSLSPSGGSTDTQYF.

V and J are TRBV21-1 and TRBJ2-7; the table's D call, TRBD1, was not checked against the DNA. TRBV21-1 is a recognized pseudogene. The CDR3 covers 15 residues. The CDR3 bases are TGTGCCAGCAGCAACCGGGACAGGAGCTCCTACGAGCAGTACTTC. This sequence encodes CASSNRDRSSYEQYF.

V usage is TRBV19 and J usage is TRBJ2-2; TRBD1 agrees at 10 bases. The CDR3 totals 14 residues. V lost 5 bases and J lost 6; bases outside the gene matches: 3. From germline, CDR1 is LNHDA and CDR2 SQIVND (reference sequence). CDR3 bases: TGTGCCAGTAGTTCGGACAGGGGGGCCGGGGAGCTGTTTTTT. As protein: CASSSDRGAGELFF.

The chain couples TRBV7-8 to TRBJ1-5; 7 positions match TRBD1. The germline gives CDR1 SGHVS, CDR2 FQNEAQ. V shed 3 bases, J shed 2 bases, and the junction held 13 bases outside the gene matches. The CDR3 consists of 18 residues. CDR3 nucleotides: TGTGCCAGCAGCTTCCGAAATACAGGGGCCAGACGCAATCAGCCCCAGCATTTT. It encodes CASSFRNTGARRNQPQHF.

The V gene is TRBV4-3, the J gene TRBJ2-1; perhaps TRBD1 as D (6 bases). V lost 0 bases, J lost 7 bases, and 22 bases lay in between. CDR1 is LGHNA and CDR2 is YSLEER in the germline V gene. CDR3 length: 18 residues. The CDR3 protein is CASSQEKFWGPKWNEQFF. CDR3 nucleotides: TGCGCCAGCAGCCAAGAGAAGTTTTGGGGGCCCAAATGGAATGAGCAGTTCTTC.

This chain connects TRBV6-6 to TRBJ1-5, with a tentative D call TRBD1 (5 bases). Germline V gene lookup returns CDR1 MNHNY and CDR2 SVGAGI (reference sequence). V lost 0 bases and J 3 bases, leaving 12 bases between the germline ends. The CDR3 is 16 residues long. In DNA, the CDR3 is TGTGCCAGCAGTTACTCGAACAGGTTCGACAATCAGCCCCAGCATTTT. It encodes CASSYSNRFDNQPQHF.

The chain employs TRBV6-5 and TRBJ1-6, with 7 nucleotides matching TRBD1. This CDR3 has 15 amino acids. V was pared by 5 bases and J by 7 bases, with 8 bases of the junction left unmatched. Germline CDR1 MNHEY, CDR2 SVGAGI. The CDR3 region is CASSANRGLNSPLHF. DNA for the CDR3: TGTGCCAGCAGTGCGAACAGGGGATTAAATTCACCCCTCCACTTT.

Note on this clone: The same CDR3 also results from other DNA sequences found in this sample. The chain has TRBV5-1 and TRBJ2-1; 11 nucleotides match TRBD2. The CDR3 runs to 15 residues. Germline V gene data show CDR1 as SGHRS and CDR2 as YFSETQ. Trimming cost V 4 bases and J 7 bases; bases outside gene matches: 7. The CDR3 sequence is CASSLTSGSGNEQFF. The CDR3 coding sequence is TGCGCCAGCAGCCTTACTAGCGGGAGTGGTAATGAGCAGTTCTTC.

The CDR3 sequence: CASSLTEGSGNTIYF. The CDR3 coding sequence is TGCGCCAGCAGCTTGACAGAGGGCTCTGGAAACACCATATATTTT. This sequence joins TRBV5-1 and TRBJ1-3, with no clear D. CDR1 is SGHRS and CDR2 is YFSETQ in the germline V gene. This CDR3 comprises 15 residues. V shed 1 base and J shed 0 bases, with 8 bases lying between them.

The CDR3 region is CASSLNRGLYGYTF. The CDR3 DNA is TGTGCCAGCAGCTTAAACAGGGGACTGTATGGCTACACCTTC. This chain connects TRBV7-6 to TRBJ1-2; 7 bases line up with TRBD1. Germline V gene lookup returns CDR1 SGHVS and CDR2 FNYEAQ. The CDR3 is 14 amino acids. Trimming at V came to 2 bases and at J to 5 bases, leaving 5 bases not matched to a gene.

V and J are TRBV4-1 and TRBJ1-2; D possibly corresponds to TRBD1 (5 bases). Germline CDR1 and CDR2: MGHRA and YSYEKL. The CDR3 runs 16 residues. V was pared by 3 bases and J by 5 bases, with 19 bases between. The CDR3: CASSQPPRGRVYGYTF. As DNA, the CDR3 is TGCGCCAGCAGCCAGCCACCCCGGGGGAGGGTATATGGCTACACCTTC.

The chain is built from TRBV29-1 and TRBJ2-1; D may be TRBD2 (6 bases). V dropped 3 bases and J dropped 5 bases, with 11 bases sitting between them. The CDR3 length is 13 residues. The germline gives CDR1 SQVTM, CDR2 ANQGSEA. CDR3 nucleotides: TGCAGCGTTGAGTGGCGGGGAGACAATGAGCAGTTCTTC. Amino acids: CSVEWRGDNEQFF.

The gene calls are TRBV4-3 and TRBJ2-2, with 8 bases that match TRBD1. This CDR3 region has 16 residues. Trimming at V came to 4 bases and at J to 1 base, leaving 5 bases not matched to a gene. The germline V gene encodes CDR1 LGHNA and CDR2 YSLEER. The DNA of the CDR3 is TGCGCCAGCAGCCTTTACAGGGGGGAGAACACCGGGGAGCTGTTTTTT. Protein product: CASSLYRGENTGELFF.

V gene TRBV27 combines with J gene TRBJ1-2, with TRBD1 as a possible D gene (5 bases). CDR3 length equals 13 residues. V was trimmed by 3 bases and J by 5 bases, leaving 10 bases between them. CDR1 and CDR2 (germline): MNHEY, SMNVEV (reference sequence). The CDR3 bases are TGTGCCAGCAGTTTGGAGGGGTTTTATGGCTACACCTTC. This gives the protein CASSLEGFYGYTF.

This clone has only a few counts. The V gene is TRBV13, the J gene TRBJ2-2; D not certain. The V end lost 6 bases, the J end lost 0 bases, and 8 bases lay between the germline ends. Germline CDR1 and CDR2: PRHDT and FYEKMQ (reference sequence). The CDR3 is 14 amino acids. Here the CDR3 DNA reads TGTGCCAGCAGTCGTTCAGCGAACACCGGGGAGCTGTTTTTT. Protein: CASSRSANTGELFF.

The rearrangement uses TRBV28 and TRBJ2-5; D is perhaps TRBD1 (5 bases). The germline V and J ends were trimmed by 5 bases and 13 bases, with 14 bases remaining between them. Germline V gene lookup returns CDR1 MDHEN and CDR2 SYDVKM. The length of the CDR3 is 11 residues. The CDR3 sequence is CASSEDRPLYF. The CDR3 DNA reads TGTGCCAGCAGTGAAGACAGACCCCTGTACTTC.

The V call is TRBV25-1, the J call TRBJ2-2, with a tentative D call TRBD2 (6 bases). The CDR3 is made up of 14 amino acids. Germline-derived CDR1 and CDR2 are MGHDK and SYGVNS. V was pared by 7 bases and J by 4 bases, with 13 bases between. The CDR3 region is CASKGGVSTGELFF. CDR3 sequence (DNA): TGTGCCAGCAAAGGCGGGGTCAGCACCGGGGAGCTGTTTTTT.

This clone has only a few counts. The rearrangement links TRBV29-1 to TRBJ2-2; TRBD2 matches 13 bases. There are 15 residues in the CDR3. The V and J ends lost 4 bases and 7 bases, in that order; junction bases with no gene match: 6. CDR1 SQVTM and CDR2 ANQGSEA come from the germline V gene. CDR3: CSVAGTSGIVGELFF. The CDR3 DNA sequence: TGCAGCGTTGCCGGGACTAGCGGGATAGTCGGGGAGCTGTTTTTT.

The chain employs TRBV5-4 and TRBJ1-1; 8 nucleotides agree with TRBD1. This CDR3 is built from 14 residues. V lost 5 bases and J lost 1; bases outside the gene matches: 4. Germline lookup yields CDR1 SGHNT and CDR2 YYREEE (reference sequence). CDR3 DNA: TGTGCCAGCAGACCAGGGGGCGAGAACACTGAAGCTTTCTTT. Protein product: CASRPGGENTEAFF.

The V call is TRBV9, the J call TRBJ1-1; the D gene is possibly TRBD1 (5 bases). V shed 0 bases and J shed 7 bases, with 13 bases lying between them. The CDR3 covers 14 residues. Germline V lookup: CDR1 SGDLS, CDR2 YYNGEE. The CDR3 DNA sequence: TGTGCCAGCAGCGTAGGCGGGGGACCGAATGAAGCTTTCTTT. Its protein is CASSVGGGPNEAFF.